A single TCR beta chain is shown here with its context. The data stem from a study of blood T cell repertoires in COVID-19. This table comes from immunoSEQ multiplex PCR, and its TCRdb copy is limited to in-frame clones, with some not included. The sample holds about 69,000 clones, 90% seen once. The CDR3 runs 13 residues. CDR1 is GTSNPN and CDR2 is SVGIG in the germline V gene (reference sequence). V lost 5 bases, J lost 0 bases, and 8 bases lay in between. The material sequenced was peripheral blood. This sequence originates from a woman between 18 and 30 years old with acute or convalescent COVID-19. The chain uses TRBV30 and TRBJ1-5; unclear D gene. In DNA form, the CDR3 reads TGTGCCTGGGGAATCTATAGCAATCAGCCCCAGCATTTT. Protein: CAWGIYSNQPQHF.